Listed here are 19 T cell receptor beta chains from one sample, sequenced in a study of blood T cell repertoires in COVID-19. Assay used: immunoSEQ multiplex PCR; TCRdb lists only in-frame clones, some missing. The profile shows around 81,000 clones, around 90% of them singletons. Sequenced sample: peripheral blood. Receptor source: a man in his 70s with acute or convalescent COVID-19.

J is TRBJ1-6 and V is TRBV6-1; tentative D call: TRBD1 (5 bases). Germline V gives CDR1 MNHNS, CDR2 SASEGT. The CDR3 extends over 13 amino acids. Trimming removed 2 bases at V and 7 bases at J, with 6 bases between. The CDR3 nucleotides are TGTGCCAGCAGTGAACAGGGAAATTCACCCCTCCACTTT. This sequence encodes CASSEQGNSPLHF.

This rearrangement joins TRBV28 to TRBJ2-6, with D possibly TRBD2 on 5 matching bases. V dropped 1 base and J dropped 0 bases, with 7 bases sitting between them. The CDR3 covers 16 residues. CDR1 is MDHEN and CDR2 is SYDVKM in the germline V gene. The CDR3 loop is CASSLFGNSGANVLTF. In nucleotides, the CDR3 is TGTGCCAGCAGTTTATTCGGGAACTCTGGGGCCAACGTCCTGACTTTC.

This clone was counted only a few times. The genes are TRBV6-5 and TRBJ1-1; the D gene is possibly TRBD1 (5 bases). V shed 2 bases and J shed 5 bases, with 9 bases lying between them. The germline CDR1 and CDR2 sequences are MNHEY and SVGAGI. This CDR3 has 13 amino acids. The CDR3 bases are TGTGCCAGCAGTTACGAGGCAGGGACTGAAGCTTTCTTT. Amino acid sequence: CASSYEAGTEAFF.

CDR3 residues: CASSRTGGFTEAFF. DNA for the CDR3: TGTGCCAGCAGTCGGACAGGGGGCTTCACTGAAGCTTTCTTT. This chain links TRBV28 with TRBJ1-1, with 11 positions matching TRBD1. The germline V gene encodes CDR1 MDHEN and CDR2 SYDVKM. The CDR3 contains 14 residues. V lost 5 bases and J lost 4; bases outside the gene matches: 3. Together with reference TRBV28 and TRBJ1-1, the CDR3 gives the full variable domain: DVKVTQSSRYLVKRTGEKVFLECVQDMDHENMFWYRQDPGLGLRLIYFSYDVKMKEKGDIPEGYSVSREKKERFSLILESASTNQTSMYLCASSRTGGFTEAFFGQGTRLTVV.

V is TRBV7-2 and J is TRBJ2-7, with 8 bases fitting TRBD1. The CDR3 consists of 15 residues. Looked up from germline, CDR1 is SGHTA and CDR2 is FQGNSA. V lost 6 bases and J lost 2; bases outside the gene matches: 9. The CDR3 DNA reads TGTGCCAGCAGGCTTTTAGGACAGGGACCCTACGAGCAGTACTTC. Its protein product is CASRLLGQGPYEQYF.

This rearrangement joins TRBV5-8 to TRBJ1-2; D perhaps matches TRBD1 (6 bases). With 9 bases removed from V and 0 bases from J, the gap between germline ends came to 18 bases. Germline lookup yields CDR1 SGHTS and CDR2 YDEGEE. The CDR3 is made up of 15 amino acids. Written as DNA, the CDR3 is TGTGCCACCGGACGTGCGTGGACAGCTAACTATGGCTACACCTTC. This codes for CATGRAWTANYGYTF.

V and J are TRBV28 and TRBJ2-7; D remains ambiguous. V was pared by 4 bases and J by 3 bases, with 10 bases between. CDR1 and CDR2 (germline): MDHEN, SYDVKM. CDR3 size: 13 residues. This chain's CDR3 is CASSSNPGYEQYF. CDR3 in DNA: TGTGCCAGCAGTTCAAACCCGGGCTACGAGCAGTACTTC.

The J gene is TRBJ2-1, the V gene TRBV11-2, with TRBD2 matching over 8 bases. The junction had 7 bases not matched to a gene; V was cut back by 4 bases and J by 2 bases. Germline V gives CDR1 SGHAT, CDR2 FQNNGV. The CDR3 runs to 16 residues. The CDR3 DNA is TGTGCCAGCAGCTCCATTAGCGGGATCACCTACAATGAGCAGTTCTTC. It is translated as CASSSISGITYNEQFF.

CDR3 coding DNA: TGTGCCAGCAGTTTATCGCCGGACAGCTCCTACGAGCAGTACTTC. This sequence encodes CASSLSPDSSYEQYF. The rearrangement links TRBV27 to TRBJ2-7, with D possibly matching TRBD1 (6 bases). With 0 bases removed from V and 0 bases from J, the gap between germline ends came to 9 bases. The germline gives CDR1 MNHEY, CDR2 SMNVEV (reference sequence). This CDR3 is built from 15 residues.

CDR3 sequence: CSVESASTDTQYF. In DNA form, the CDR3 reads TGCAGCGTGGAGAGCGCTAGCACAGATACGCAGTATTTT. This sequence joins TRBV29-1 and TRBJ2-3; D is unresolved. The CDR3 has 13 residues. Germline CDR1 SQVTM, CDR2 ANQGSEA. Trimming stripped 6 bases from V and 0 bases from J, with 10 bases between.

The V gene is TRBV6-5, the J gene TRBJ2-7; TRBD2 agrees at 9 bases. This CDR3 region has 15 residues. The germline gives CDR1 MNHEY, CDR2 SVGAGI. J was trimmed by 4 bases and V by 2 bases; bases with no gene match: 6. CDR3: CASSYQREVAYEQYF. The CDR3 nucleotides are TGTGCCAGCAGTTACCAGCGGGAGGTTGCGTACGAGCAGTACTTC.

The CDR3 coding sequence is TGTGCCAGCAGCGTAGGGACAGGGGAATATGGCTACACCTTC. It is translated as CASSVGTGEYGYTF. V usage is TRBV9 and J usage is TRBJ1-2, with 9 bases that match TRBD1. Per the germline V gene, CDR1 is SGDLS and CDR2 is YYNGEE. With V trimmed by 0 bases and J by 5 bases, 2 bases remained unmatched. The length of the CDR3 is 14 residues.

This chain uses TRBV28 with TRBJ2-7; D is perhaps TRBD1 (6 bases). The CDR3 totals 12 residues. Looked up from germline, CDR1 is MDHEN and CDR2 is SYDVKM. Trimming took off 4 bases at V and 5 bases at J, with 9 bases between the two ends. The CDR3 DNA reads TGTGCCAGCAGTTCTCGACAGGACGAGCAGTACTTC. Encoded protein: CASSSRQDEQYF.

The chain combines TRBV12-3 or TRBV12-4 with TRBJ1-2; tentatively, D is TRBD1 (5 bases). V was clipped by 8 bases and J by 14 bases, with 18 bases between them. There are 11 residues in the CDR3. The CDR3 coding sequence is TGTGCCAGCCATAAGGGAGGGGATGAAACCTTC. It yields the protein CASHKGGDETF.

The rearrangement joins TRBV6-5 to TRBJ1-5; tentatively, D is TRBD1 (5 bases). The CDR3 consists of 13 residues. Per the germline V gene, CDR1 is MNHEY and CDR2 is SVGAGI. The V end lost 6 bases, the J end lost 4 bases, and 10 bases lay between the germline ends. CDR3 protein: CASRQQVNQPQHF. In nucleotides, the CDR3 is TGTGCCAGCAGACAACAGGTAAATCAGCCCCAGCATTTT.

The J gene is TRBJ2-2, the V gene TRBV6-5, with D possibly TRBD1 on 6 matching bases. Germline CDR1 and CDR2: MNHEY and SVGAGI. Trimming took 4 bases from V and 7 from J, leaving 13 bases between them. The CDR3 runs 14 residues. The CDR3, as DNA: TGTGCCAGCAGTTTCGACAGGTCCCTCGGGGAGCTGTTTTTT. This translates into CASSFDRSLGELFF.

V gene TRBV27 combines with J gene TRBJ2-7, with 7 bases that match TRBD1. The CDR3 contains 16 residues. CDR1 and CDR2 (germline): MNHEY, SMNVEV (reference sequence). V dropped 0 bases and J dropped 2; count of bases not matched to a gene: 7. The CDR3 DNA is TGTGCCAGCAGTTTATCGATCGTCGGGACAGCCTACGAGCAGTACTTC. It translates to CASSLSIVGTAYEQYF.

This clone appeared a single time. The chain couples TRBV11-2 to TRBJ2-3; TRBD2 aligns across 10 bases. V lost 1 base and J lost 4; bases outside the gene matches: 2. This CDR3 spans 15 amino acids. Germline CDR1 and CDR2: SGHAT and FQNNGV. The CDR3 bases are TGTGCCAGCAGCTTAGGAAGCGGGGGGGCAGATACGCAGTATTTT. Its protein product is CASSLGSGGADTQYF.

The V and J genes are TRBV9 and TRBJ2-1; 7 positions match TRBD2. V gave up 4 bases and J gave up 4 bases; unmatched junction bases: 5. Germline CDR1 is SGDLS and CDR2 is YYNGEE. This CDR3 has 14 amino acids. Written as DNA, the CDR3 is TGTGCCAGCAGCTTGACTAGCAGATACAATGAGCAGTTCTTC. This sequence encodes CASSLTSRYNEQFF.